Listed below are T cell receptor beta chains from one sample, sequenced in a study of blood T cell dynamics during melanoma immunotherapy. Sequenced by immunoSEQ multiplex PCR; TCRdb stores in-frame clones only, minus some. The sample lists 6,200 or so clones, around nine tenths occurring once. The specimen was cell-free DNA from blood, collected from a patient treated with checkpoint blockade. Receptors originate from a human donor with melanoma. Each CDR3 is given with its conserved first and last residue. D genes are given only for firm matches. A clone size is listed for some rows: how often the clone was seen (once, few, many), or a class if it is expanded.

.	.	TRBJ1-1	TRBV28	TGTGCCAGCAGTTCCCCAGCCCAGGTGTTCCGGGGGAACACTGAAGCTTTCTTT	CASSSPAQVFRGNTEAFF
.	.	TRBJ2-1	TRBV5-1	TGCGCCAGCAGCTTGACGGACAGCTCCTACAATGAGCAGTTCTTC	CASSLTDSSYNEQFF
.	TRBD1	TRBJ1-2	TRBV6-5	TGTGCCAGCAGATCTCCGGGACAGACTAACTATGGCTACACCTTC	CASRSPGQTNYGYTF
.	.	TRBJ2-1	TRBV6-6	TGTGCCAGCAGTTATCAAATGACGTGGAATGAGCAGTTCTTC	CASSYQMTWNEQFF
.	.	TRBJ1-1	TRBV5-1	TGCGCCAGCGGTACGGGGGGCGGTGGCACTGAAGCTTTCTTT	CASGTGGGGTEAFF
.	.	TRBJ1-2	TRBV10-2	TGCGCCAGCAGTGAGTCACTGGGTCATGGCTACACCTTC	CASSESLGHGYTF
once	.	TRBJ1-1	TRBV7-9	TGTGCCAGCAGCCAGTATATGAACACTGAAGCTTTCTTT	CASSQYMNTEAFF
.	.	TRBJ1-4	TRBV7-2	TGTGCCAGCAGCCCCACGGGTCCTATTAATGAAAAACTGTTTTTT	CASSPTGPINEKLFF
.	TRBD2	TRBJ2-7	TRBV4-3	TGCGCCAGCAGCCAAGGGCCCCCTGGCGGGAGATTATACGAGCAGTACTTC	CASSQGPPGGRLYEQYF
.	TRBD1	TRBJ1-1	TRBV15	TGTGCCACCAGCAGAGGTGGGACAGGGGCCACTGAAGCTTTCTTT	CATSRGGTGATEAFF
few	.	TRBJ2-2	TRBV11-2	TGTGCCAGCAGCTTTTCCCCCCGGGGGGCCTTGGGCGGGGAGCTGTTTTTT	CASSFSPRGALGGELFF
.	.	TRBJ2-1	TRBV7-2	TGTGCCAGCAGCTCGTTTGCGCTATACAATGAGCAGTTCTTC	CASSSFALYNEQFF
few	TRBD2	TRBJ2-1	TRBV9	TGTGCCAGCACCGTGAGCGGGAGCTCCTACAATGAGCAGTTCTTC	CASTVSGSSYNEQFF
.	TRBD2	TRBJ2-7	TRBV19	TGTGCCAGTAGTACAGTAGCGGGAGGCAACGAGCAGTACTTC	CASSTVAGGNEQYF
.	.	TRBJ1-5	TRBV19	TGTGCCAGTAGTATTCTCCGGGGTAATCAGCCCCAGCATTTT	CASSILRGNQPQHF
.	TRBD1	TRBJ1-5	TRBV15	TGTGCCACCAGCGGAACCGGGACAGGAGTAAATCAGCCCCAGCATTTT	CATSGTGTGVNQPQHF
.	.	TRBJ2-3	TRBV19	TGTGCCACCACAGCCAAGACTATTAGCACAGATACGCAGTATTTT	CATTAKTISTDTQYF
.	TRBD1	TRBJ2-7	TRBV27	TGTGCCAGCAGTTTCGACGGGACAGGGGCTTCCGAGCAGTACTTC	CASSFDGTGASEQYF
.	TRBD2	TRBJ2-3	TRBV19	TGTGCCAGTAGTATTACGGGGGGGCTTACAGATACGCAGTATTTT	CASSITGGLTDTQYF
.	.	TRBJ1-2	TRBV5-1	TGCGCCAGCAGCGGAGGGGAGGCTAACTATGGCTACACCTTC	CASSGGEANYGYTF
.	TRBD1	TRBJ2-2	TRBV28	TGTGCCAGCATTCGTCAGGGGGCGGGCACCGGGGAGCTGTTTTTT	CASIRQGAGTGELFF
.	.	TRBJ2-1	TRBV5-1	TGCGCCAGCAGGGCGCAAGGACTAACTAGCAATGAGCAGTTCTTC	CASRAQGLTSNEQFF
.	TRBD1	TRBJ2-1	TRBV7-2	TGTGCCAGCACCCCAGGGGGCTCCTACAATGAGCAGTTCTTC	CASTPGGSYNEQFF
.	TRBD1	TRBJ1-6	TRBV6-1	TGTGCCAGCAGTGAAGTTGGACAGGGATTCCGGAATTCACCCCTCCACTTT	CASSEVGQGFRNSPLHF
.	TRBD1	TRBJ2-3	TRBV9	TGTGCCAGCAGCGTAGGGACAGGGGCATTATCCGATACGCAGTATTTT	CASSVGTGALSDTQYF
.	TRBD1	TRBJ1-3	TRBV10-3	TGTGCCATCAGTGGCACAGGGGTCGGAAACACCATATATTTT	CAISGTGVGNTIYF
.	.	TRBJ2-1	TRBV7-2	TGTGCCAGCTGGCGAGGGGGATTGGGGGATGAGCAGTTCTTC	CASWRGGLGDEQFF
.	.	TRBJ2-7	TRBV6-5	TGTGCCAGCAGTTACACGGGACTTCAGTCCTACGAGCAGTACTTC	CASSYTGLQSYEQYF
.	TRBD2	TRBJ2-1	TRBV11-1	TGTGCCAGCAGCTCTTCCTTGTCTAGCGGGAGAGCCAATGAGCAGTTCTTC	CASSSSLSSGRANEQFF
.	TRBD2	TRBJ2-1	TRBV28	TGTGCCACCGGACTAGCGGAGCACAATGAGCAGTTCTTC	CATGLAEHNEQFF